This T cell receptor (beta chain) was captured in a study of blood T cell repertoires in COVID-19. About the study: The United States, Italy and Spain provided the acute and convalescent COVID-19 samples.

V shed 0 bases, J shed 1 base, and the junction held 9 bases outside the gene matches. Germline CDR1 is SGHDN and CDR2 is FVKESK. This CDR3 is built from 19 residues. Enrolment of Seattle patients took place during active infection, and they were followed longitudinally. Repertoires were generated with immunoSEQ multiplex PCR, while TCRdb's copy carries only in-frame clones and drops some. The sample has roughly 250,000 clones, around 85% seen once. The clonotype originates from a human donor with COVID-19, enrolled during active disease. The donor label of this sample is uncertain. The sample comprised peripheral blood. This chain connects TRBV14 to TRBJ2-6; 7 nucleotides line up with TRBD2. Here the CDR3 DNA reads TGTGCCAGCAGCCAAGATCCAGCGGGGAATAGTTCTGGGGCCAACGTCCTGACTTTC. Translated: CASSQDPAGNSSGANVLTF.